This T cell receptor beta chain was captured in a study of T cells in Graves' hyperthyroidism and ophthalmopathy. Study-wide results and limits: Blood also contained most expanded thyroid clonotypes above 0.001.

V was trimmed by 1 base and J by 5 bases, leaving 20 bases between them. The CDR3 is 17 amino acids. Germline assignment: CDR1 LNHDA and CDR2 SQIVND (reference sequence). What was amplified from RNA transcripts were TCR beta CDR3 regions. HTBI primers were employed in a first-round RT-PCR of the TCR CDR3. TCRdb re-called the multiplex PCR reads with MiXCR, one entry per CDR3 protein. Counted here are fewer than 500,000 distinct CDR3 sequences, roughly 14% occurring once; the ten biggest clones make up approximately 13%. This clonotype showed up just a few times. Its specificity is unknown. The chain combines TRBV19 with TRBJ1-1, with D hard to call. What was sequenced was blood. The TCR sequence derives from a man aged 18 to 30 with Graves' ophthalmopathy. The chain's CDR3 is CASSIVGTTDWGTEAFF. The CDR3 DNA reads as TGTGCCAGTAGTATAGTAGGTACAACTGATTGGGGTACTGAAGCTTTCTTT.